This T cell receptor (beta chain) was recorded in a study of shared clonotypes between healthy human individuals (dated by TCRdb to between 2020 and 2021). About the full investigation: The cohort comprised a couple of women and three men aged 18 to 49 years. For each donor, three plates each were used for CD4 naive and CD4 memory, two plates were used for CD8 naive, and one plate was used for CD8 memory. To estimate repertoire size and how much clonotype sharing occurs between individuals, the study deeply sequenced the blood TCR repertoires of roughly 5 healthy adults. Libraries were prepared and TCR repertoires were sequenced by different laboratories using diverse techniques, in order to increase sequencing depth and limit assay-specific biases. Leukapheresis yielded between about 0.85 and 10 billion PBMCs per donor.

The donors were healthy, HIV-negative adults with no recently reported acute infections or vaccinations. Only Caucasian adults living in Nashville, Tennessee, USA were represented among the donors. CD4+ T cells were enriched through magnetic negative selection, after which naive cells were positively selected on CD45RA and the remaining negative fraction served as the memory subset. Blood was collected by leukapheresis, and PBMCs were isolated by Ficoll-Histopaque density gradient centrifugation and then cryopreserved in liquid nitrogen vapor phase. Analytical flow cytometry was used to check the purity and quantity of each magnetically sorted T cell population. Each sorted fraction had its genomic DNA isolated and then quantified by UV absorbance on a Nanodrop 2000c. As for this clone: There is no known antigen for this receptor. Per-nucleotide qualities are absent, and no much larger clonotype sits a single base away.

The paper's findings and limits, for the study overall: Naive subsets generally had larger estimated clonotype richness than memory subsets did. Based on pairwise subsampling, the degree of clonotype sharing among donors was expected to be affected by sequencing depth. Only blood was sampled, and tissue TCR repertoires likely differ from those in blood. Incomplete sequencing was indicated by rarefaction of sorted-subset datasets, despite the large sequencing depth. Clonotypes shared by all four sorted-subset donors showed higher generation probabilities than non-shared clonotypes. Because the study included a small number of donors, the genetic and exposure-history diversity represented was limited. Sharing across several donors was observed for approximately 4.6% of naive CD4, less than 4% of naive CD8, 2% to 2.5% of memory CD4, and roughly 0.4% of memory CD8 clonotypes.

Taken from cysteine to phenylalanine, the CDR3 has 12 residues. Just CDR3 DNA is preserved here, 36 bases in frame from base 1. Germline trimming amounts to 11 bases on V and 8 bases on J, with 9 as the count of junction bases outside the gene matches. Based on the germline V gene, the CDR1 and CDR2 sequences are SNHLY and FYNNEI. Using the deep immunoSEQ assay, multiplex PCR amplified TCR CDR3 regions from genomic DNA. For each cell subset, the extracted genomic DNA was distributed evenly across all wells of several immunoSEQ 96-well plates, and each plate served as one replicate. For sorted subsets, roughly 200 ng genomic DNA, equal to tens of thousands of T cell genomes, was loaded into each replicate PCR. Purified libraries were quantified with a Qubit 3.0 fluorometer, sized on a Bioanalyzer 2100, and re-quantified with the KAPA Library Quantification kit. Every immunoSEQ 96-well plate was sequenced on a dedicated single-read 150-cycle Illumina NextSeq 550 flow cell. The source study handled its data this way. The immunoSEQ output contained only junctional sequences without quality scores, so filtering could not match that applied to full-length reads. Sequences were annotated with PyIR, a Python wrapper for IgBLAST v1.9, and V/J genes and CDR3 were assigned using IMGT germline references. Reads were removed for weak V/J assignments (E-value above 1e-6), missing CDR3, stop codons, out-of-frame junctions, or ambiguous translated residues. V3J clonotypes were defined as sequences sharing the same inferred V gene, J gene, and CDR3 amino acid sequence. To compute the percentage overlap between repertoires, the number of shared unique clonotypes was divided by the size of the smaller repertoire. RTK rarefaction, the Chao1 estimator, and Recon v2.1 estimates of unobserved clonotypes were used to assess repertoire richness. For all TCRbeta clonotypes obtained by the gDNA method from several donors, generation probabilities were computed with OLGA. TCRdb limited this immuneACCESS table to in-frame rearrangements with V and J called. A share of clones is missing; checked studies link under half to unresolved V genes, and the rest is unexplained. For V, J and clone size, that table is used; D and trimming come from the DNA. This sample is represented by around 2,000,000 clones; over 85% of them were singletons. The ten largest clones add up to 0.13% of the sample.

The sequenced sample consisted of naive CD4+ T cells sorted from blood. Interpreted using the paper, the cell subset or site label stands for: CD45RA+ positively selected. The receptor comes from a man aged 18 to 29 in good health. The chain was built from TRBV2 and TRBJ1-2, and 9 junctional nucleotides match TRBD1. The DNA sequence is as follows: TGTGCCGGGGGACAGGGAGTGGCAGGCTACACCTTC. It translates to CAGGQGVAGYTF. With the portions outside the CDR3 filled from the reference TRBV2 and TRBJ1-2 genes, the complete variable region becomes EPEVTQTPSHQVTQMGQEVILRCVPISNHLYFYWYRQILGQKVEFLVSFYNNEISEKSEIFDDQFSVERPDGSNFTLKIRSTKLEDSAMYFCAGGQGVAGYTFGSGTRLTVV.